The 5 T cell receptor beta chains reported below all come from one sample, sequenced in a study of type 1 regulatory T cells. Each CDR3 protein is one row after TCRdb ran MiXCR on the reads. The repertoire holds 60,000 to 80,000 distinct CDR3 sequences, with about 69% as singletons. No antigen is known for these receptors. The material sequenced was cultured T cells, either the whole culture or a sorted T cell fraction (not recorded which). The subset was: Tr1-enriched cell product generated in vitro against host alloantigens. These receptors were obtained from a human donor in good health.

The chain carries TRBV7-2 and TRBJ1-6; TRBD1 matches at 9 bases. Per germline, CDR1 SGHTA and CDR2 FQGNSA. V shed 5 bases, J shed 8 bases, and the junction held 4 bases outside the gene matches. This CDR3 is built from 14 residues. CDR3: CASSARQGDSPLHF. As DNA, the CDR3 is TGTGCCAGCAGCGCCCGACAGGGGGATTCACCCCTCCACTTT.

The chain couples TRBV6-2 or TRBV6-3 to TRBJ2-5; D is uncertain. The V end was cut by 5 bases, the J end by 0 bases, with 4 bases between. The CDR3 consists of 12 residues. Germline values: CDR1 MNHEY, CDR2 SVGEGT. The CDR3 nucleotides read TGTGCCAGCAGTGGGTACCAAGAGACCCAGTACTTC. As protein: CASSGYQETQYF.

The chain joins TRBV20-1 to TRBJ1-4; D ambiguous. V gave up 4 bases and J gave up 0 bases, with 9 bases separating them. This CDR3 has 14 residues. Germline lookup yields CDR1 DFQATT and CDR2 SNEGSKA (reference sequence). The CDR3 sequence: CSATGRATNEKLFF. CDR3 bases: TGCAGTGCTACTGGCCGTGCAACTAATGAAAAACTGTTTTTT.

In this sample, this clonotype turned up a few times. The CDR3 spells CSVVAVGQPYEQYF. Here the CDR3 DNA reads TGCAGCGTTGTTGCGGTCGGACAACCCTACGAGCAGTACTTC. The chain uses TRBV29-1 and TRBJ2-7, with D possibly TRBD1 on 5 matching bases. The CDR3 is 14 residues long. Per the germline V gene, CDR1 is SQVTM and CDR2 is ANQGSEA. V lost 4 bases to trimming and J lost 2 bases, with 15 bases between them.

This chain connects TRBV6-5 to TRBJ1-2, with 10 positions matching TRBD1. V was clipped by 4 bases and J by 8 bases; unmatched bases: 16. The CDR3 has 17 amino acids. Germline CDR1 reads MNHEY; CDR2 reads SVGAGI. DNA for the CDR3: TGTGCCAGCAGTTCGACTCCTGGACAGGGGGTATTGGGCGGCTACACCTTC. This gives the protein CASSSTPGQGVLGGYTF.